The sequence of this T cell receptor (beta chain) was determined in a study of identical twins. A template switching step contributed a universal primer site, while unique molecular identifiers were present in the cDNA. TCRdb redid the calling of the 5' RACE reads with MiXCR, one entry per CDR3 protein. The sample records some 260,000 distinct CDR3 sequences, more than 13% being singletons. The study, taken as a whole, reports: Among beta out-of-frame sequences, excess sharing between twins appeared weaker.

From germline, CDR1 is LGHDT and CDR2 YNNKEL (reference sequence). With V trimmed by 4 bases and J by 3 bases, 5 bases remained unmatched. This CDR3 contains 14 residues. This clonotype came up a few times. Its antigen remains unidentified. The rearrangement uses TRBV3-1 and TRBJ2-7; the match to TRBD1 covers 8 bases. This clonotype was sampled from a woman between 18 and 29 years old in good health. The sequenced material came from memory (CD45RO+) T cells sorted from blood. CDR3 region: CASSPRTGIYEQYF. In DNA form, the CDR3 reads TGTGCCAGCAGCCCACGGACAGGGATCTACGAGCAGTACTTC.